Sequencing of this TCR beta chain was carried out in a study of T cell clones after liver transplantation. Only in-frame clones appear in the TCRdb table, and some are missing; sequencing was by immunoSEQ multiplex PCR. The table records tens of thousands of clones, about 93% of them present only once. This CDR3 is built from 12 residues. Germline V CDR1 and CDR2: SNHLY, FYNNEI. Deletions cut 10 bases from V and 3 bases from J, with 13 bases between. Material: CD8+ T cells from blood, obtained 12 months after liver transplant. V usage is TRBV2 and J usage is TRBJ2-7; unclear D gene. The sequence was collected from a human patient who received a liver transplant. The graft donor may have given rise to some T cells. This CDR3 reads CATGVFRYEQYF. In DNA, the CDR3 is TGTGCCACAGGTGTATTTCGCTACGAGCAGTACTTC.